These 3 T cell receptor beta chains were sequenced from one sample in a study of lymphopenia after photon versus proton radiotherapy. Data came from immunoSEQ multiplex PCR; TCRdb stores just in-frame clones and leaves some out. The sample shows 20,000 or so clones, about 83% of them seen only once. This material consisted of peripheral blood, taken from a patient treated with photon-based radiotherapy. The receptors originated from a woman in her fifties or sixties with pancreatic cancer.

This rearrangement joins TRBV5-8 to TRBJ2-5; no clear D. The CDR3 spans 12 residues. V lost 2 bases and J lost 5, with 7 bases in between. Germline V gene data show CDR1 as SGHTS and CDR2 as YDEGEE. CDR3 coding DNA: TGTGCCAGCAGCTTCCCTTCCGAGACCCAGTACTTC. It codes for CASSFPSETQYF.

J is TRBJ2-2 and V is TRBV6-1, with 7 bases fitting TRBD2. Losses at the gene ends were 7 bases for V and 4 bases for J; bases not matched to a gene: 3. Germline CDR1 and CDR2: MNHNS and SASEGT. The CDR3 runs to 13 residues. This CDR3 reads CASKWGGTGELFF. In DNA, the CDR3 is TGTGCCAGCAAATGGGGGGGCACCGGGGAGCTGTTTTTT.

This clone was seen just once. The chain couples TRBV11-3 to TRBJ2-7; 7 bases are shared with TRBD1. This CDR3 is built from 14 residues. Germline lookup yields CDR1 SGHNT and CDR2 YENEEA. Germline trimming cut 1 base from V and 2 bases from J; bases unmatched to any gene: 2. DNA for the CDR3: TGTGCCAGCAGCTTAGGAGGGGGCGCCTACGAGCAGTACTTC. It encodes CASSLGGGAYEQYF.